This record covers a single T cell receptor (beta chain). The antigen is not known. The data were taken from a study of cytotoxic CD8 clonotypes in ibrutinib-treated CLL. Findings and limits, study-wide: Baseline levels of clonality went above those of age-matched healthy donors and moved with circulating CD8+ T-cell counts.

Data came from immunoSEQ multiplex PCR; TCRdb stores just in-frame clones and leaves some out. The sample holds tens of thousands of clones, approximately 57% seen once. Germline V gene data show CDR1 as SNHLY and CDR2 as FYNNEI. Trimming took off 4 bases at V and 4 bases at J, with 8 bases between the two ends. This CDR3 has 12 amino acids. The TCR was taken from a human donor with chronic lymphocytic leukemia. The V call is TRBV2, the J call TRBJ2-7; D not certain. The sample was PBMCs, taken after 12 months of ibrutinib treatment. The DNA for the CDR3 is TGTGCCAGCAGTGTCGCTGAATACGAGCAGTACTTC. As protein: CASSVAEYEQYF.